This T cell receptor beta chain was observed in a study of blood T cell repertoires in COVID-19. Using immunoSEQ multiplex PCR, the repertoire was profiled, and TCRdb retains in-frame clones only, with some absent. The sample has roughly 190,000 clones, approximately 79% seen once. The clonotype comes from a woman aged 55-70 years with acute COVID-19. Input material: PBMCs or T cells enriched from blood (not recorded which).

The CDR3 region is CASSRGGFDYGYTF. CDR3 DNA sequence: TGTGCCAGCAGTCGAGGGGGATTCGACTATGGCTACACCTTC. The rearrangement joins TRBV6-2 or TRBV6-3 to TRBJ1-2; perhaps TRBD1 as D (6 bases). Trimming pared 5 bases from V and 3 bases from J, leaving 13 bases between. This CDR3 is 14 amino acids long. Germline V gene data show CDR1 as MNHEY and CDR2 as SVGEGT.